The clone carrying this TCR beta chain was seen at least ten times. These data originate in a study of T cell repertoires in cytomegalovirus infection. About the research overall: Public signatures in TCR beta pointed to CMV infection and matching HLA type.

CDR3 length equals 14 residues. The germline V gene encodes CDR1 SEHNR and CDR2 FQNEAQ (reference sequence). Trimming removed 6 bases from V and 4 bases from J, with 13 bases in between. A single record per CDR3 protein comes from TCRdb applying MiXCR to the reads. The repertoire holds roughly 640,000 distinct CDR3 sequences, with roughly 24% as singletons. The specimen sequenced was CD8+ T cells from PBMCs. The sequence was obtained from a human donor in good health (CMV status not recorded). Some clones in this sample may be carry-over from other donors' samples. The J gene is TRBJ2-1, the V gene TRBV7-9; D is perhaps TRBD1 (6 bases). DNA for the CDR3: TGTGCCAGCAGACCCAAACAGGGATACAATGAGCAGTTCTTC. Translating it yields CASRPKQGYNEQFF.